This entry concerns a single T cell receptor (beta chain). As yet, its antigen is unknown. TCRdb keeps only in-frame clones here, not all; method: immunoSEQ multiplex PCR. The data hold 2 million to 2.5 million clones, with around 95% observed a single time. These data belong to a study of shared clonotypes between healthy human individuals. Study background: Three plates were used per donor for CD4 naive, three for CD4 memory, two for CD8 naive and one for CD8 memory. Whole-study results and caveats: The naive CD4 repertoires of a handful of donors were compared, and around 4.7% of clonotypes were shared.

The V end was cut by 5 bases, the J end by 4 bases, with 7 bases between. The CDR3 covers 12 residues. Looked up from germline, CDR1 is WNHNN and CDR2 is SYGVQD (reference sequence). This chain links TRBV10-1 with TRBJ2-3; D call uncertain. The receptor's source is a man aged 18 to 35 in good health. Specimen: naive CD4+ T cells sorted from blood. Subset of the sample: CD45RA+ positively selected. Here the CDR3 reads CASSSESDTQYF. CDR3 nucleotides: TGCGCCAGCAGTAGTGAATCAGATACGCAGTATTTT.